This T cell receptor beta chain is from a study of T cell changes during pregnancy in multiple sclerosis. Profiling relied on immunoSEQ multiplex PCR, and the TCRdb table lists in-frame clones only, not all of them. Of about 13,000 clones in the sample, 85% to 90% are singletons; the top ten hold about an eighth. The CDR3 runs to 17 residues. Per the germline V gene, CDR1 is LNHNV and CDR2 is YYDKDF (reference sequence). The V and J ends lost 4 bases and 3 bases respectively, with 19 bases between them. Here the sequenced sample was CD8+ T cells from peripheral blood mononuclear cells, taken after pregnancy. This receptor was identified in a female donor in good health, enrolled as a control in a pregnancy study. The chain links TRBV15 to TRBJ2-1; D may be TRBD1 (6 bases). CDR3: CATSTIRDMRIYNEQFF. The CDR3, as DNA: TGTGCCACCAGCACCATCCGGGACATGAGGATCTACAATGAGCAGTTCTTC. The whole variable domain, filled in from reference TRBV15 and TRBJ2-1, reads DAMVIQNPRYQVTQFGKPVTLSCSQTLNHNVMYWYQQKSSQAPKLLFHYYDKDFNNEADTPDNFQSRRPNTSFCFLDIRSPGLGDTAMYLCATSTIRDMRIYNEQFFGPGTRLTVL.